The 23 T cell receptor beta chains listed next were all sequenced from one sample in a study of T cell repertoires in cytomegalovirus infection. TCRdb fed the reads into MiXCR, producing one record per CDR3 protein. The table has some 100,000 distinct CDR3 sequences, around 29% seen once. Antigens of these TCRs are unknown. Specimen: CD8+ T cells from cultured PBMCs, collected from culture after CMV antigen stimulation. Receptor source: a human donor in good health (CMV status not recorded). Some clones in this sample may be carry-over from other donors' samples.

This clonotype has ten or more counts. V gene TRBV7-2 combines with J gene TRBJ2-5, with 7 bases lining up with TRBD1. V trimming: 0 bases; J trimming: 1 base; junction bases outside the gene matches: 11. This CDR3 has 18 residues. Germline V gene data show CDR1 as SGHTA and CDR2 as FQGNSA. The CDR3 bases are TGTGCCAGCAGCTTAGCAGGGGACAGAATACCTCGCCAAGAGACCCAGTACTTC. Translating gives CASSLAGDRIPRQETQYF.

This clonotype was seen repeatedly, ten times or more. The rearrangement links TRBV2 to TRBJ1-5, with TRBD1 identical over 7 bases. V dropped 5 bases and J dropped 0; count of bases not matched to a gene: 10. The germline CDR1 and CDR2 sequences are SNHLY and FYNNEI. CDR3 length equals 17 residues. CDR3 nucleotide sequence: TGTGCCAGCAGTTCCCCGGACAGGAACTTTAGCAATCAGCCCCAGCATTTT. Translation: CASSSPDRNFSNQPQHF.

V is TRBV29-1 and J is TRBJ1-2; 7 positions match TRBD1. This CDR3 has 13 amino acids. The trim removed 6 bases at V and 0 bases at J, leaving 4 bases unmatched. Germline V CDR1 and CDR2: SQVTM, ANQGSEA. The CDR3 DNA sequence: TGCAGCGTCCCGACAGGGACTAACTATGGCTACACCTTC. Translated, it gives CSVPTGTNYGYTF.

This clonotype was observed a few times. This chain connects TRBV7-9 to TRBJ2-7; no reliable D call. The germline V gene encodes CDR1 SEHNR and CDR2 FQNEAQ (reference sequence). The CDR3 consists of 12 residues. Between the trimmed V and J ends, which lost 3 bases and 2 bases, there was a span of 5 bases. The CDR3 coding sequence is TGTGCCAGCAGCTTCACCCCCTACGAGCAGTACTTC. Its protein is CASSFTPYEQYF.

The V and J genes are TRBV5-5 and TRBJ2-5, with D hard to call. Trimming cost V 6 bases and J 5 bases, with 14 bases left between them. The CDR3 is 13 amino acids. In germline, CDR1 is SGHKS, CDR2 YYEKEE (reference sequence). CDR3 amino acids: CASNPNLEETQYF. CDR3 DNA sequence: TGTGCCAGCAACCCGAACTTGGAGGAGACCCAGTACTTC.

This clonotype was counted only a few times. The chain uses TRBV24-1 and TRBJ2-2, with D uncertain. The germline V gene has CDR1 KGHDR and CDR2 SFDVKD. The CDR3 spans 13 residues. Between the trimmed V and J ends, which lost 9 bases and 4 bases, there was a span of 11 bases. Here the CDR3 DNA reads TGTGCCACCGGAGAAGTTACCACCGGGGAGCTGTTTTTT. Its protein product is CATGEVTTGELFF.

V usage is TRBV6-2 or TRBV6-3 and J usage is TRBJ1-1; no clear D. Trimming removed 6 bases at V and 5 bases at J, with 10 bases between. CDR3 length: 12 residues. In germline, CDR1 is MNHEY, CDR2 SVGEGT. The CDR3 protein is CASRYSNTEAFF. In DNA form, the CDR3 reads TGTGCCAGCAGGTATTCAAATACTGAAGCTTTCTTT.

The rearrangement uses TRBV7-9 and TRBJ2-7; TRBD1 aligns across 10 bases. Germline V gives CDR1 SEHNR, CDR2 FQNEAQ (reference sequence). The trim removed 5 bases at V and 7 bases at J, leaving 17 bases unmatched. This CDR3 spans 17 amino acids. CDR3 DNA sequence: TGTGCCAGCAGCGGCCACACATCACGGGACAGGGGTCCTGAGCAGTACTTC. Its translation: CASSGHTSRDRGPEQYF.

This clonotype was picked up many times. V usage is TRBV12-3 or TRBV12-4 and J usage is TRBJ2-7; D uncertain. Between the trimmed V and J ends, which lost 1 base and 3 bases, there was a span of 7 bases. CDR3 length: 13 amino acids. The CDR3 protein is CASSLGVGYEQYF. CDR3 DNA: TGTGCCAGCAGTTTAGGTGTTGGCTACGAGCAGTACTTC.

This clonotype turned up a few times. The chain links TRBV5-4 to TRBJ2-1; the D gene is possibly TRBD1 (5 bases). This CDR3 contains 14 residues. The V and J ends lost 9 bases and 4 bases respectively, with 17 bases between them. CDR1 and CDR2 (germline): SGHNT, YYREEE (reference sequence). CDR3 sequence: CATGRDTLYNEQFF. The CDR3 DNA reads TGTGCCACGGGCAGGGATACACTATACAATGAGCAGTTCTTC.

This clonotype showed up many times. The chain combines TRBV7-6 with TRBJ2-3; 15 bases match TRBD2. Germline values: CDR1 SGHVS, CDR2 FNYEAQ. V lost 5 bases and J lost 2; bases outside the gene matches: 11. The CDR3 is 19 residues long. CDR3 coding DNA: TGTGCCAGCAGCGAACGCACCGGGACTAGCGGGGGGTCCACAGATACGCAGTATTTT. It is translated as CASSERTGTSGGSTDTQYF.

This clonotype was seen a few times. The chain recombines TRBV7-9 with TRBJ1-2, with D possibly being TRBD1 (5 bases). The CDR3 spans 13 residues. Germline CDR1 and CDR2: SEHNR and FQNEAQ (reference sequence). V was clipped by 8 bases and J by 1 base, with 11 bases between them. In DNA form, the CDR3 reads TGTGCCAGCCACAGGACGGATAACTATGGCTACACCTTC. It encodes CASHRTDNYGYTF.

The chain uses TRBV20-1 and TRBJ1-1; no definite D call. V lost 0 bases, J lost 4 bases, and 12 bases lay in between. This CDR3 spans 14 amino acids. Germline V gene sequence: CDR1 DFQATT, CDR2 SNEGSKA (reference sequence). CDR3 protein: CSARDATWGTEAFF. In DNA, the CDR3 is TGCAGTGCTAGAGACGCGACCTGGGGCACTGAAGCTTTCTTT.

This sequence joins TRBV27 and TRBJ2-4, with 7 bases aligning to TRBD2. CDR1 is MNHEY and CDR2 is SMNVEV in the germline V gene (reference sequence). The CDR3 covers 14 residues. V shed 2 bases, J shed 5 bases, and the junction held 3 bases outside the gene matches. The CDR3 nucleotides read TGTGCCAGCAGTTTAGCGGGGGAACAAAACATTCAGTACTTC. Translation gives CASSLAGEQNIQYF.

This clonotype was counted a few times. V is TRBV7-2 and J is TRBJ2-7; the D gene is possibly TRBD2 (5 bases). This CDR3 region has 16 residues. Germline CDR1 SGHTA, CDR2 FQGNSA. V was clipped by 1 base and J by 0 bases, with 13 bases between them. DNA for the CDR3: TGTGCCAGCAGCTTAGTTTTAGGGCGGGTCTCCTACGAGCAGTACTTC. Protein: CASSLVLGRVSYEQYF.

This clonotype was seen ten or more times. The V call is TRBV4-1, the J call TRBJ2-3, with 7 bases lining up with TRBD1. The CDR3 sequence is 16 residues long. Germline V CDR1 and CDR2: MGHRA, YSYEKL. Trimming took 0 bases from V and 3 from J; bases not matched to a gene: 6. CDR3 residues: CASSQEPEGATDTQYF. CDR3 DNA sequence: TGCGCCAGCAGCCAAGAACCAGAGGGGGCGACAGATACGCAGTATTTT.

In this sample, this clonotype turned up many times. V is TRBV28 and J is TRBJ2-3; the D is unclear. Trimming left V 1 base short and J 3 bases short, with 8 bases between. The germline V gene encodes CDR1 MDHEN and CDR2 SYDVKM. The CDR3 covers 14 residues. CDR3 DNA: TGTGCCAGCAGTTTATTGGCATCAACAGATACGCAGTATTTT. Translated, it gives CASSLLASTDTQYF.

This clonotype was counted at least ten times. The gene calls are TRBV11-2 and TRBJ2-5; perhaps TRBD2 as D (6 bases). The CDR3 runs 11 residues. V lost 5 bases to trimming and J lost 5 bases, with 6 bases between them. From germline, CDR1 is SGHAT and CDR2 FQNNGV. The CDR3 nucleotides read TGTGCCAGCAGCGGGGGGGAGACCCAGTACTTC. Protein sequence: CASSGGETQYF.

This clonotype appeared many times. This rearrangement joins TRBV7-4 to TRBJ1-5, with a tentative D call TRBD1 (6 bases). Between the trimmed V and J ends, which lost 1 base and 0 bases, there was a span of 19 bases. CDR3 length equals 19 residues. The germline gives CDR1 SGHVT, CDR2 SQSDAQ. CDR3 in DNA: TGTGCCAGCAGCTTAGGAGGCTCGGAGGGGGAGGATAGCAATCAGCCCCAGCATTTT. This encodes CASSLGGSEGEDSNQPQHF.

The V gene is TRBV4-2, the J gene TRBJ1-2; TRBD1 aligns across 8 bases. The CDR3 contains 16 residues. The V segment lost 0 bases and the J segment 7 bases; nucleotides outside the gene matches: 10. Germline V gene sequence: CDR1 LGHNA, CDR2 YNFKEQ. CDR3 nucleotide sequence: TGTGCCAGCAGCCAAGAAGGGAATCAGGGGGCAGGTGGCTACACCTTC. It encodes CASSQEGNQGAGGYTF.

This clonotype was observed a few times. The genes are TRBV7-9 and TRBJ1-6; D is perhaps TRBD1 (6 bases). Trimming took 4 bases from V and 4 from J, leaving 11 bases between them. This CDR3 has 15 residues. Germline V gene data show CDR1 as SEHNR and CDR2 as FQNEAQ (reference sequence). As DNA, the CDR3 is TGTGCCAGCAGCTCCACACAGGGATATAATTCACCCCTCCACTTT. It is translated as CASSSTQGYNSPLHF.

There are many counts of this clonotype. DNA for the CDR3: TGTGCCAGCAGCTGCTACAGGTATAGCAATCAGCCCCAGCATTTT. This gives the protein CASSCYRYSNQPQHF. V is TRBV7-8 and J is TRBJ1-5; D is possibly TRBD1 (5 bases). Germline-derived CDR1 and CDR2 are SGHVS and FQNEAQ. This CDR3 region has 15 residues. V lost 4 bases, J lost 0 bases, and 10 bases lay in between.

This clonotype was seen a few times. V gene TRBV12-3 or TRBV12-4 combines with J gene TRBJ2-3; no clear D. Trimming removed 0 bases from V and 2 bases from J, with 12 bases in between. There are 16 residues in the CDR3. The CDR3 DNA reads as TGTGCCAGCAGTTTAGCGTTCGTAGGGCTCACAGATACGCAGTATTTT. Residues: CASSLAFVGLTDTQYF.